The T cell receptor (beta chain) under discussion was sequenced for a study of T-cell memory formation after mild COVID-19. For the study at large: TCR clusters were mostly donor specific. Study-wide points: Memory sampled before infection contained some responding clones, suggesting cross-reactive memory joined.

CDR3 length: 16 amino acids. Per the germline V gene, CDR1 is LGHDT and CDR2 is YNNKEL (reference sequence). V lost 2 bases to trimming and J lost 0 bases, with 8 bases between them. In this sample, this clonotype turned up a few times. As yet, its antigen is unknown. TCRdb re-called the 5' RACE reads with MiXCR, one entry per CDR3 protein. The sample contains 140,000 to 150,000 distinct CDR3 sequences, less than 20% of which appear only once. Sequencing used PBMCs or a T cell subset sorted from them (not recorded which). The receptor was isolated from an adult woman who had mild COVID-19 (a few samples of this study predate the infection). Cell type and time point are not known. The V gene is TRBV3-1, the J gene TRBJ1-6; unclear D gene. CDR3 bases: TGTGCCAGCAGCCAACTGTCGAGCTCCTATAATTCACCCCTCCACTTT. Translation: CASSQLSSSYNSPLHF.